The T cell receptor (beta chain) under discussion was sequenced for a study of T cells in Graves' hyperthyroidism and ophthalmopathy. Broader study findings: With a median lead of roughly 6.2 months before onset, the model predicted ophthalmopathy. Researchers report that a 13 V-J model separated ophthalmopathy from stable hyperthyroidism.

Clinical symptoms, serum thyroxine and TRAb, thyroid ultrasound and orbital computed tomography together formed the diagnostic basis. With respect to this clonotype: The antigen is unknown.

Regions amplified from RNA transcripts were the TCR beta CDR3 regions. The study used the HTBI primer set for a first-round RT-PCR of the TCR CDR3. TCRdb re-analysed the multiplex PCR reads in MiXCR, keeping a single row per CDR3 protein. This table holds roughly 500,000 distinct CDR3 sequences, roughly 46% found once. The TCR originated in an adult woman with Graves' disease, either hyperthyroidism or ophthalmopathy (not recorded which). The specimen sequenced was peripheral blood or thyroid tissue (not recorded which).

In DNA form, the CDR3 reads TGTGCCAGCACCGACGGGACAGGCAAAGGCTACACCTTC. This sequence encodes CASTDGTGKGYTF. The gene calls are TRBV6-1 and TRBJ1-2, with TRBD1 matching over 8 bases. V was pared by 7 bases and J by 8 bases, with 9 bases of the junction left unmatched. The CDR3 loop spans 13 amino acids. Germline CDR1 is MNHNS and CDR2 is SASEGT.